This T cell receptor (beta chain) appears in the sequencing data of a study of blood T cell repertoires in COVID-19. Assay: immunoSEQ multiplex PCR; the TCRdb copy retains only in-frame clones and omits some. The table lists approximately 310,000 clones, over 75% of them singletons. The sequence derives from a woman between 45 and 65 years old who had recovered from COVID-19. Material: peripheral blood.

The CDR3 nucleotides are TGTGCCAGCAGTTTATCCCCACACCTGAACACTGAAGCTTTCTTT. Protein product: CASSLSPHLNTEAFF. V is TRBV28 and J is TRBJ1-1; D is unresolved. The CDR3 has 15 residues. V shed 1 base and J shed 0 bases, with 9 bases lying between them. CDR1 and CDR2 from the germline V gene are MDHEN and SYDVKM. The full variable domain, completed using reference TRBV28 and TRBJ1-1, is DVKVTQSSRYLVKRTGEKVFLECVQDMDHENMFWYRQDPGLGLRLIYFSYDVKMKEKGDIPEGYSVSREKKERFSLILESASTNQTSMYLCASSLSPHLNTEAFFGQGTRLTVV.